The source of this T cell receptor (beta chain) is a study of blood T cell repertoires in COVID-19. Turning to the study itself: Samples came from the United States, Italy and Spain, spanning acute and convalescent COVID-19. PBMCs, B-cell-depleted T cells, or T cells provided the cDNA or gDNA that made up the material.

While infection was still active, Seattle patients were enrolled and then followed longitudinally. Authors' data handling: Estimation of nucleated cell counts was performed using reference gene primer amplification. The data were produced by immunoSEQ multiplex PCR, yet TCRdb's version contains in-frame clones alone and is incomplete. For V, J and clone size, that table is used; D and trimming come from the DNA. The sample carries tens of thousands of clones, 75% to 90% recorded once. The sequenced sample was peripheral blood. This receptor was identified in a man in his 60s with COVID-19, enrolled during active disease.

The CDR3 reads CASSSDSSTDTQYF. As DNA, the CDR3 is TGTGCCAGCAGCTCAGACAGTAGCACAGATACGCAGTATTTT. The chain uses TRBV7-8 and TRBJ2-3; TRBD1 might be the D (5 bases). V lost 4 bases, J lost 0 bases, and 8 bases lay in between. Germline CDR1 reads SGHVS; CDR2 reads FQNEAQ. This CDR3 is 14 amino acids long.